This TCR beta chain was documented in a study of blood T cell repertoires in COVID-19. V was clipped by 9 bases and J by 2 bases; unmatched bases: 12. The CDR3 totals 16 residues. Germline V CDR1 and CDR2: SNHLY, FYNNEI. Per the authors' pipeline: Amplification from reference gene primers served as the basis for estimated nucleated cell counts. Assay used: immunoSEQ multiplex PCR; TCRdb lists only in-frame clones, some missing. That table gives V, J and clone size, and the DNA gave D and trimming. The sample consists of about 320,000 clones, around 90% of them appearing once. The J gene is TRBJ1-5, the V gene TRBV2; 8 positions match TRBD1. Sequenced input: PBMCs or T cells enriched from blood (not recorded which). This receptor was obtained from a man aged 25 to 45 who had recovered from COVID-19. The CDR3 sequence: CASHARRGQGNQPQHF. The CDR3 DNA follows: TGTGCCAGTCACGCTCGCAGGGGACAGGGCAATCAGCCCCAGCATTTT.